The entry that follows covers one T cell receptor (beta chain) sequence. The antigen remains unidentified. These data originate in a study of regulatory T cells in long-lasting Graves disease. Study results and limitations: Persistent patients had more shared public clonotypes (2,741) than new patients (approximately 920). Not thyroid tissue but only peripheral blood was studied.

According to the study, TCR beta libraries were built with iRepertoire HTBI primers and CDR3-region Arm-PCR. Each CDR3 protein is one row after TCRdb ran MiXCR on the multiplex PCR reads. The sample has 550,000 to 650,000 distinct CDR3 sequences, 15% to 20% seen once; the top ten hold 12%. The sample's time point: newly diagnosed GD, antithyroid drugs for less than 3 months. After RNA was extracted from PBMCs, the TCR library was made from it. These data were also filed under a second study, of T cells in Graves' hyperthyroidism and ophthalmopathy. As reported in that work: Diagnoses were established using clinical symptoms, serum thyroxine and TRAb, thyroid ultrasound and orbital computed tomography. The TCR CDR3 first-round RT-PCR relied on the HTBI primer set.

The sample here was peripheral blood mononuclear cells (PBMCs), taken at new diagnosis, from a patient treated with antithyroid drugs. This receptor was obtained from a man younger than 35 with Graves disease.

CDR3 DNA sequence: TGCGCCAGCAGCCAATTTCAGACGAACACTGAAGCTTTCTTT. Protein: CASSQFQTNTEAFF. The genes are TRBV4-1 and TRBJ1-1; D is ambiguous. This CDR3 has 14 residues. Germline assignment: CDR1 MGHRA and CDR2 YSYEKL. V was shortened by 2 bases and J by 1 base, with 8 bases between the two germline ends.